Presented here are 21 T cell receptor beta chains from one specimen sequenced in a study of beta chain features in type 1 diabetes. These TCRs are of unknown antigen specificity. Study-wide points: Shorter TCRB CDR3s, moderately but significantly so, marked every one of the four CD4+ subsets in Type 1 diabetes patients.

All of the isolated RNA was reverse transcribed, so expressed TCRB transcripts were sequenced. Sequenced by immunoSEQ multiplex PCR; TCRdb stores in-frame clones only, minus some. This table holds about 650,000 clones, approximately 13% found once. The material sequenced was naive CD4+ T cells from blood. These receptors were obtained from a man aged 30 to 45 with type 1 diabetes.

CDR3 protein: CASSELGAGEKNYGYTF. The DNA for the CDR3 is TGTGCCAGCAGTGAATTAGGTGCAGGGGAGAAGAACTATGGCTACACCTTC. This chain joins TRBV25-1 and TRBJ1-2; possible D gene TRBD1, 6 bases. Germline-derived CDR1 and CDR2 are MGHDK and SYGVNS. V lost 1 base, J lost 2 bases, and 17 bases lay in between. CDR3 length: 17 residues.

This chain uses TRBV6-6 with TRBJ1-2, with 7 bases that match TRBD1. CDR1 is MNHNY and CDR2 is SVGAGI in the germline V gene (reference sequence). The CDR3 spans 14 residues. The ends lost 8 bases at V and 0 bases at J; junction bases unmatched: 6. The CDR3 DNA is TGTGCCAGCGAGACAGGGAAAGCTAACTATGGCTACACCTTC. Protein product: CASETGKANYGYTF.

V gene TRBV4-3 combines with J gene TRBJ2-7; D possibly corresponds to TRBD1 (5 bases). Germline loops: CDR1 LGHNA, CDR2 YSLEER. CDR3 length: 14 residues. V shed 4 bases and J shed 1 base, with 11 bases lying between them. The CDR3 protein is CASSPRGGSYEQYF. Here the CDR3 DNA reads TGCGCCAGCAGCCCAAGGGGCGGATCCTACGAGCAGTACTTC.

The chain carries TRBV20-1 and TRBJ2-7; D gene uncertain. The CDR3 spans 10 residues. CDR1 is DFQATT, CDR2 SNEGSKA, per germline (reference sequence). V dropped 6 bases and J dropped 6 bases, with 9 bases sitting between them. Here the CDR3 reads CSAPGSEQYF. CDR3 DNA: TGCAGTGCCCCTGGCTCCGAGCAGTACTTC.

The chain couples TRBV28 to TRBJ2-7, with D perhaps TRBD1 (5 bases). The V end lost 6 bases, the J end lost 2 bases, and 8 bases lay between the germline ends. This CDR3 comprises 12 residues. CDR1 and CDR2 (germline): MDHEN, SYDVKM. CDR3 in amino acids: CASRTVPYEQYF. In nucleotides, the CDR3 is TGTGCCAGCAGGACAGTACCCTACGAGCAGTACTTC.

The V gene is TRBV25-1, the J gene TRBJ2-7; D possibly uses TRBD1 or TRBD2 (5 bases each). CDR1 and CDR2 from the germline V gene are MGHDK and SYGVNS. Trimming shortened V by 0 bases and J by 7 bases, and 7 bases separated the two germline ends. The CDR3 runs 12 residues. Here the CDR3 reads CASSEYWGEQYF. The CDR3 DNA is TGTGCCAGCAGTGAATACTGGGGGGAGCAGTACTTC.

This clone was observed a handful of times. The chain couples TRBV18 to TRBJ1-4; D is unresolved. This CDR3 is 15 amino acids long. V lost 1 base and J lost 7, with 13 bases in between. Germline CDR1 and CDR2: KGHSH and LQKENI. The CDR3 DNA sequence: TGTGCCAGCTCACCACTGGAGCAGGTTCGTGAAAAACTGTTTTTT. Translated: CASSPLEQVREKLFF.

This clone was found a few times. The genes are TRBV29-1 and TRBJ1-2; tentative D call: TRBD1 (6 bases). Germline V gene lookup returns CDR1 SQVTM and CDR2 ANQGSEA. This CDR3 is built from 13 residues. The ends were cut back, 5 bases at V and 6 bases at J, with 16 bases in the middle. CDR3 bases: TGCAGCGTTACGGACAGAGCCGGTGATGGCTACACCTTC. Its protein product is CSVTDRAGDGYTF.

In its sample, this clone was seen a few times. The CDR3 here is CATRAIREGNTEAFF. The CDR3 region has the DNA TGTGCGACTCGGGCGATAAGGGAGGGGAACACTGAAGCTTTCTTT. This sequence joins TRBV19 and TRBJ1-1; D is unresolved. The CDR3 is 15 amino acids. Germline V CDR1 and CDR2: LNHDA, SQIVND (reference sequence).

This clone was recorded a few times. This chain joins TRBV4-2 and TRBJ2-1; D perhaps matches TRBD2 (5 bases). The germline V gene has CDR1 LGHNA and CDR2 YNFKEQ. This CDR3 has 16 residues. The V gene lost 2 bases and the J gene lost 8 bases, with 19 bases spanning the gap. The CDR3 region has the DNA TGTGCCAGCAGCCAACGGGGAGCCTTGAGGATGGATGAGCAGTTCTTC. This encodes CASSQRGALRMDEQFF.

The chain joins TRBV4-1 to TRBJ1-2; TRBD1 matches at 9 bases. CDR1 is MGHRA and CDR2 is YSYEKL in the germline V gene. CDR3 length: 15 amino acids. The ends lost 4 bases at V and 6 bases at J; junction bases unmatched: 9. The CDR3 region is CASSRRDRVLDGYTF. The CDR3, as DNA: TGCGCCAGCAGCCGCCGGGACAGGGTGTTGGATGGCTACACCTTC.

J is TRBJ1-2 and V is TRBV10-1; 10 nucleotides agree with TRBD1. J was trimmed by 6 bases and V by 4 bases; bases with no gene match: 2. CDR3 length equals 13 residues. CDR1 is WNHNN, CDR2 SYGVQD, per germline (reference sequence). CDR3 bases: TGCGCCAGCAGTGGTGGGACAGGGGATGGCTACACCTTC. Encoded protein: CASSGGTGDGYTF.

The rearrangement uses TRBV27 and TRBJ1-2, with 7 bases identical to TRBD1. CDR1 is MNHEY, CDR2 SMNVEV, per germline (reference sequence). This CDR3 region has 16 residues. V dropped 5 bases and J dropped 1; count of bases not matched to a gene: 10. CDR3 nucleotide sequence: TGTGCCAGCAGTCTCCTACAGGGGACTTATAACTATGGCTACACCTTC. Residues: CASSLLQGTYNYGYTF.

The V gene is TRBV14, the J gene TRBJ2-7, with unresolved D. This CDR3 has 15 amino acids. V was cut by 0 bases and J by 3 bases, with 12 bases left in between. Germline CDR1 SGHDN, CDR2 FVKESK. DNA for the CDR3: TGTGCCAGCAGCCAAGAAGGCCAGGCGTTCTACGAGCAGTACTTC. It specifies CASSQEGQAFYEQYF.

The rearrangement uses TRBV29-1 and TRBJ1-2; 12 bases line up with TRBD1. Germline V lookup: CDR1 SQVTM, CDR2 ANQGSEA. Trimming cost V 6 bases and J 3 bases; bases outside gene matches: 8. The CDR3 covers 15 residues. The DNA for the CDR3 is TGCAGCGTGACCCCGGGACAGGGGGCCCACTATGGCTACACCTTC. Translating gives CSVTPGQGAHYGYTF.

The chain employs TRBV30 and TRBJ1-5, with D possibly matching TRBD1 (5 bases). Germline V CDR1 and CDR2: GTSNPN, SVGIG (reference sequence). V was shortened by 2 bases and J by 6 bases, with 14 bases between the two germline ends. This CDR3 is 14 amino acids long. This CDR3 reads CAWSTLLGGQPQHF. CDR3 DNA: TGTGCCTGGAGTACACTACTGGGGGGTCAGCCCCAGCATTTT. Based on the CDR3 plus reference TRBV30 and TRBJ1-5, the full variable domain is SQTIHQWPATLVQPVGSPLSLECTVEGTSNPNLYWYRQAAGRGLQLLFYSVGIGQISSEVPQNLSASRPQDRQFILSSKKLLLSDSGFYLCAWSTLLGGQPQHFGDGTRLSIL.

This clone was detected only a few times. The chain couples TRBV6-1 to TRBJ2-1; 10 bases are shared with TRBD1. J gave up 7 bases and V 6 bases, and 6 bases lay outside the gene matches. Per germline, CDR1 MNHNS and CDR2 SASEGT. The CDR3 loop spans 14 amino acids. CDR3 region: CASSLTGGWNEQFF. CDR3 bases: TGTGCCAGCAGCCTGACAGGGGGCTGGAATGAGCAGTTCTTC.

This chain links TRBV29-1 with TRBJ1-2; 10 positions agree with TRBD1. This CDR3 contains 14 residues. The V gene end was trimmed by 6 bases and the J gene end by 8 bases; junction bases not matched to a gene: 12. The V gene's germline CDR1 is SQVTM and CDR2 ANQGSEA. CDR3 residues: CSVPGTGVQDGYTF. CDR3 in DNA: TGCAGCGTACCCGGGACAGGGGTTCAAGACGGCTACACCTTC. Variable domain in full (rest from reference TRBV29-1 and TRBJ1-2): SAVISQKPSRDICQRGTSLTIQCQVDSQVTMMFWYRQQPGQSLTLIATANQGSEATYESGFVIDKFPISRPNLTFSTLTVSNMSPEDSSIYLCSVPGTGVQDGYTFGSGTRLTVV.

This clone was counted between two and nine times. The chain links TRBV11-2 to TRBJ2-6; 9 bases are shared with TRBD2. The V gene end was trimmed by 1 base and the J gene end by 2 bases; junction bases not matched to a gene: 3. This CDR3 has 17 amino acids. CDR1 is SGHAT, CDR2 FQNNGV, per germline. The CDR3: CASSLALAGAGANVLTF. CDR3 in DNA: TGTGCCAGCAGCTTAGCGTTAGCGGGGGCTGGGGCCAACGTCCTGACTTTC.

The chain links TRBV5-1 to TRBJ1-2; the match to TRBD1 covers 7 bases. J was trimmed by 3 bases and V by 3 bases; bases with no gene match: 8. The CDR3 loop spans 15 amino acids. Germline CDR1 SGHRS, CDR2 YFSETQ. The chain's CDR3 is CASSSQGLQDYGYTF. CDR3 nucleotides: TGCGCCAGCAGCTCACAGGGGTTACAAGACTATGGCTACACCTTC.

V usage is TRBV2 and J usage is TRBJ1-5; 8 positions match TRBD1. Trimming at V came to 8 bases and at J to 3 bases, leaving 3 bases not matched to a gene. Germline V gene lookup returns CDR1 SNHLY and CDR2 FYNNEI. The CDR3 is made up of 13 amino acids. As DNA, the CDR3 is TGTGCCAGCGGACAGGGCCCCAATCAGCCCCAGCATTTT. This codes for CASGQGPNQPQHF. Together with reference TRBV2 and TRBJ1-5, the CDR3 gives the full variable domain: EPEVTQTPSHQVTQMGQEVILRCVPISNHLYFYWYRQILGQKVEFLVSFYNNEISEKSEIFDDQFSVERPDGSNFTLKIRSTKLEDSAMYFCASGQGPNQPQHFGDGTRLSIL.